This T cell receptor (beta chain) was identified during a study of long-term antiretroviral therapy in people with HIV. Overall study results and limits: All blood samples came from the years 2004 to 2017, possibly under older ART regimens. Narrower CDR3 length ranges marked HIV repertoires relative to controls.

The CDR3 consists of 15 residues. V shed 4 bases and J shed 0 bases, with 12 bases lying between them. The germline V gene has CDR1 LGHNA and CDR2 YSLEER. With respect to this clone: As yet, its antigen is unknown.

In each sample, about 0.9-10 million cryopreserved PBMC were present before DNA extraction. A v3.0 immunoSEQ assay was performed at survey level. Clones were sequenced by immunoSEQ multiplex PCR, and TCRdb holds only the in-frame ones, with some missing. The sample has approximately 9,600 clones; around 84% are singletons. Source: unsorted PBMCs, taken 0.3 years before starting antiretroviral therapy. The rearrangement links TRBV4-3 to TRBJ2-5; D is unclear. The clonotype comes from a man between 25 and 39 years old with HIV. CDR3 DNA sequence: TGCGCCAGCAGCCCCCGAGACGGCAACCAAGAGACCCAGTACTTC. It specifies CASSPRDGNQETQYF.